The TCR beta chain under discussion was sequenced for a study of blood T cell repertoires in COVID-19. Across the whole study: Whether acute or convalescent, the COVID-19 samples came from the United States, Italy and Spain. From T cells, B-cell-depleted T cells, or PBMCs came the material, which was cDNA or gDNA.

In the original analysis: Reference gene primer amplification gave estimated nucleated cell counts. Some clones are missing from TCRdb's copy, which holds only in-frame ones; the method was immunoSEQ multiplex PCR. V and J calls plus clone size are reproduced from that table; the DNA served to infer D and trimming. The sample holds 150,000 to 200,000 clones, about three quarters seen once. V shed 8 bases and J shed 5 bases, with 18 bases lying between them. This CDR3 has 15 amino acids. Germline CDR1 reads MNHEY; CDR2 reads SMNVEV (reference sequence). The rearrangement links TRBV27 to TRBJ1-4, with TRBD1 as a possible D gene (5 bases). This sequence was found in an older woman with acute or convalescent COVID-19. Input material: peripheral blood. DNA for the CDR3: TGTGCCAGCCGAGGGAGGGCGGGACTAAATGAAAAACTGTTTTTT. It yields the protein CASRGRAGLNEKLFF.